Sequencing of this T cell receptor beta chain was carried out in a study of tumor-infiltrating lymphocytes in primary liver carcinoma. For the study at large: Tumors measured roughly 4.2 to 10 cm and were stage T1-T3 N0M0.

Germline V gene sequence: CDR1 MGHRA, CDR2 YSYEKL. Germline trimming cut 3 bases from V and 7 bases from J; bases unmatched to any gene: 10. This CDR3 has 15 amino acids. The source of the blood RNA was unsorted whole blood, and germline DNA was extracted as well. Chronic HBV infection, which was untreated, was present in the patients. Collected before surgery were about 4.3 milliliters of peripheral blood. Constant-region priming of approximately 500 ng total RNA yielded TCR beta cDNA. Construction of TCR beta libraries relied on three successive nested multiplex PCR rounds employing slightly modified ARM-PCR. Rounds one and two of PCR, each of roughly 10 cycles, were primed with TRBV1-TRBV30 forward primers and a C-beta reverse primer. TCRdb reprocessed the multiplex PCR reads with MiXCR, giving one entry per CDR3 protein. The sample comprises about 180,000 distinct CDR3 sequences, roughly three fifths of which are singletons, and approximately 70% rests with the top ten.

The TCR was taken from a man in his forties or fifties with primary liver carcinoma and hepatitis B virus infection. Sequencing was done on a sample of peripheral blood. The chain carries TRBV4-1 and TRBJ1-2, with TRBD1 matching 8 bases. As DNA, the CDR3 is TGCGCCAGCAGCCAGGGGACTCAGGGGGCCTTTGGCTACACCTTC. This encodes CASSQGTQGAFGYTF.